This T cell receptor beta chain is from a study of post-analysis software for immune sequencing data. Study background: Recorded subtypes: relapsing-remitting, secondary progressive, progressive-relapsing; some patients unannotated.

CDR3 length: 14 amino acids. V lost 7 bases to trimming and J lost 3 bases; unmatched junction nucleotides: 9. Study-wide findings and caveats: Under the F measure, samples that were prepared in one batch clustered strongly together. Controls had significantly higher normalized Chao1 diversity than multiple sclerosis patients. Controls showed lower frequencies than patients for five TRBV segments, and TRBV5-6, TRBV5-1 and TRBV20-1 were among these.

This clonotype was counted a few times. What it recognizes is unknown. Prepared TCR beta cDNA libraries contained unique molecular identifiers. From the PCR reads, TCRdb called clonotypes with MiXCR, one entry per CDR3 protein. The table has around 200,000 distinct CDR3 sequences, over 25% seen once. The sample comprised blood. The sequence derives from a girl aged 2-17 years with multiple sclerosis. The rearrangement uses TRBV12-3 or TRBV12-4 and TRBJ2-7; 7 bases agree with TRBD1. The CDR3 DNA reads TGTGCCAGCACCCGAGGGACAGAATACTACGAGCAGTACTTC. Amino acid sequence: CASTRGTEYYEQYF.